A selection of T cell receptor beta chains follows, all from one sample in a study of response to subunit inactivated influenza vaccine. MiXCR was run by TCRdb on the RT-PCR reads, yielding one entry per CDR3 protein. The sample includes roughly 790,000 distinct CDR3 sequences, approximately 21% of them seen just once. Source: PBMCs from blood, taken roughly 5 days after vaccination. These receptors originate from a middle-aged man who received an inactivated influenza vaccine. The CDR3 runs from the conserved cysteine through the conserved F or W. A D gene is named only where the DNA matches it firmly. Size values are once, few and many counts, or a class for expanded clones, and some rows have none.

clone_size d_call j_call v_call cdr3_aa cdr3_nt
few TRBD2 TRBJ2-1 TRBV20-1 CSAREVAGGYYNEQFF TGCAGTGCTAGAGAGGTAGCGGGGGGTTACTACAATGAGCAGTTCTTC
NA NA TRBJ1-6 TRBV5-1 CASSLGFGGDNSPLHF TGCGCCAGCAGCTTGGGGTTTGGCGGGGATAATTCACCCCTCCACTTT
NA NA TRBJ2-5 TRBV4-1 CASSQVGRGFGETQYF TGCGCCAGCAGCCAAGTAGGACGGGGGTTTGGGGAGACCCAGTACTTC
NA NA TRBJ1-1 TRBV7-2 CASSFSPGEVTAFF TGTGCCAGCAGCTTTAGTCCGGGGGAGGTAACGGCTTTCTTT
many TRBD2 TRBJ2-1 TRBV20-1 CSARGGLAGGSYNEQFF TGCAGTGCTAGAGGGGGGCTAGCGGGAGGCTCCTACAATGAGCAGTTCTTC
NA TRBD2 TRBJ2-5 TRBV20-1 CSAPPLGAGTQETQYF TGCAGTGCTCCACCACTGGGAGCGGGGACTCAAGAGACCCAGTACTTC
NA NA TRBJ2-1 TRBV20-1 CSARALLETRYNEQFF TGCAGTGCTAGAGCCCTACTAGAGACCCGATACAATGAGCAGTTCTTC
NA TRBD2 TRBJ2-1 TRBV20-1 CSATGTSGSDEQFF TGCAGTGCAACCGGGACTAGCGGGAGCGATGAGCAGTTCTTC
NA NA TRBJ2-3 TRBV20-1 CSAGSRYTDTQYF TGCAGTGCTGGTAGCCGTTACACAGATACGCAGTATTTT
NA TRBD2 TRBJ2-1 TRBV20-1 CSATGTSRAYTEQFF TGCAGTGCCACCGGGACTAGCCGAGCCTACACTGAGCAGTTCTTC
many NA TRBJ2-7 TRBV20-1 CSAPPTSSYEQYF TGCAGTGCCCCCCCGACTAGCTCCTACGAGCAGTACTTC
few NA TRBJ2-7 TRBV10-3 CAIRPTDRSYEQYF TGTGCCATCAGACCTACCGACAGGTCCTACGAGCAGTACTTC
few NA TRBJ2-1 TRBV12-3/TRBV12-4 CASRIQYNEQFF TGTGCCAGCAGAATACAATACAATGAGCAGTTCTTC
few NA TRBJ1-5 TRBV20-1 CSARGGLGNQPQHF TGCAGTGCGCGGGGCGGCCTCGGCAATCAGCCCCAGCATTTT
NA NA TRBJ1-5 TRBV7-9 CASHKLSNQPQHF TGTGCCAGCCACAAGTTGAGCAATCAGCCCCAGCATTTT
NA NA TRBJ1-1 TRBV4-3 CASSQGMDREAFF TGCGCCAGCAGCCAAGGCATGGACCGTGAAGCTTTCTTT
NA NA TRBJ2-7 TRBV12-3/TRBV12-4 CASSLWDSYEQYF TGTGCCAGCAGTTTGTGGGATTCCTACGAGCAGTACTTC
NA NA TRBJ2-7 TRBV12-3/TRBV12-4 CASSRGPGEKQYF TGTGCCAGCAGCCGTGGGCCAGGGGAAAAGCAGTACTTC
few TRBD1 TRBJ1-1 TRBV29-1 CSVGFGTGSEAFF TGCAGCGTTGGATTCGGGACAGGGAGTGAAGCTTTCTTT
NA TRBD1 TRBJ2-5 TRBV29-1 CSVAGDRGLETQYF TGCAGCGTTGCGGGGGACAGGGGGCTAGAGACCCAGTACTTC
once TRBD1 TRBJ2-7 TRBV28 CASSSPRTGDYEQYF TGTGCCAGCAGTTCTCCCCGGACAGGGGACTACGAGCAGTACTTC
NA TRBD2 TRBJ2-7 TRBV11-2 CASSPGGGTGLAYEQYF TGTGCCAGCAGCCCCGGTGGGGGAACGGGACTAGCCTACGAGCAGTACTTC
few NA TRBJ2-7 TRBV4-1 CASSQETAYEQYF TGCGCCAGCAGCCAAGAAACAGCCTACGAGCAGTACTTC